The 20 T cell receptor beta chains below come from one sample, sequenced in a study of blood T cell repertoires in COVID-19 (dated by TCRdb to 2018 to 2021). The library was obtained by the immunoSEQ multiplex PCR assay. Imported from immuneACCESS, the table was reduced by TCRdb to in-frame sequences with V and J called. These copies leave out some clones; in studies compared against another copy, an unresolved V gene accounts for under half, and the cause of the remainder is not known. This sample lists approximately 200,000 clones; 80% to 90% were detected once. The top ten constitute over 3.5% of the sample. Material for sequencing was PBMCs or T cells enriched from blood (not recorded which). The receptors derive from a woman aged 25 to 39 who had been exposed to COVID-19.

The chain couples TRBV12-3 or TRBV12-4 to TRBJ1-6; 8 positions agree with TRBD1. The CDR3 is 13 residues long. V dropped 7 bases and J dropped 9; count of bases not matched to a gene: 5. CDR3 bases: TGTGCCAGCAAGGACAGGGAGGCTTCACCCCTCCACTTT. Translated, it gives CASKDREASPLHF.

The chain employs TRBV18 and TRBJ1-1, with TRBD1 as a possible D gene (6 bases). The CDR3 consists of 15 residues. The ends were cut back, 6 bases at V and 4 bases at J, with 18 bases in the middle. CDR1 is KGHSH and CDR2 is LQKENI in the germline V gene. The CDR3 DNA is TGTGCCAGCTCCCCCCCCGCAACAGGGCGCACTGAAGCTTTCTTT. Protein product: CASSPPATGRTEAFF.

This clone occurred many times. V is TRBV9 and J is TRBJ2-2, with TRBD2 matching over 13 bases. CDR1 is SGDLS, CDR2 YYNGEE, per germline. V trimming: 2 bases; J trimming: 7 bases; junction bases outside the gene matches: 8. The CDR3 loop spans 17 amino acids. The CDR3 region has the DNA TGTGCCAGCAGCGTCGCACTAGCGGGAGGGCCTTACGGGGAGCTGTTTTTT. Protein: CASSVALAGGPYGELFF.

This clone was seen once. The chain employs TRBV2 and TRBJ2-5; D is undetermined. Trimming took off 2 bases at V and 1 base at J, with 11 bases between the two ends. The germline V gene encodes CDR1 SNHLY and CDR2 FYNNEI. The CDR3 is 15 amino acids. DNA of the CDR3: TGTGCCAGCAGTGAATTTACAGCTCTCCAAGAGACCCAGTACTTC. Translation gives CASSEFTALQETQYF.

The chain joins TRBV5-4 to TRBJ2-3; D is ambiguous. The V end lost 0 bases, the J end lost 4 bases, and 9 bases lay between the germline ends. There are 14 residues in the CDR3. Germline V gene lookup returns CDR1 SGHNT and CDR2 YYREEE (reference sequence). The CDR3 nucleotides are TGTGCCAGCAGCTTGGCCCGACTGCCAGATACGCAGTATTTT. This codes for CASSLARLPDTQYF.

This clone is a singleton in its sample. The V gene is TRBV19, the J gene TRBJ1-3; D is unresolved. CDR3 length: 16 residues. Germline-derived CDR1 and CDR2 are LNHDA and SQIVND (reference sequence). V shed 3 bases and J shed 0 bases, with 12 bases lying between them. The CDR3 bases are TGTGCCAGTAGTATTGCCGGAGTTAACTCTGGAAACACCATATATTTT. Its translation: CASSIAGVNSGNTIYF. Full variable domain (rest looked up from reference TRBV19 and TRBJ1-3): DGGITQSPKYLFRKEGQNVTLSCEQNLNHDAMYWYRQDPGQGLRLIYYSQIVNDFQKGDIAEGYSVSREKKESFPLTVTSAQKNPTAFYLCASSIAGVNSGNTIYFGEGSWLTVV.

CDR3 nucleotide sequence: TGCGCCAGCAGTATGGACAGCAATGAGCAGTTCTTC. Its translation: CASSMDSNEQFF. The chain uses TRBV10-1 and TRBJ2-1, with a tentative D call TRBD1 (6 bases). Germline V gene data show CDR1 as WNHNN and CDR2 as SYGVQD (reference sequence). This CDR3 has 12 amino acids. V was pared by 5 bases and J by 6 bases, with 8 bases between.

This clone has a single count. This chain connects TRBV6-5 to TRBJ2-7, with D possibly being TRBD1 (6 bases). This CDR3 has 14 residues. CDR1 and CDR2 (germline): MNHEY, SVGAGI. Trimming shortened V by 2 bases and J by 4 bases, and 12 bases separated the two germline ends. CDR3 in amino acids: CASSYGPQGYEQYF. CDR3 nucleotides: TGTGCCAGCAGTTACGGTCCACAGGGATACGAGCAGTACTTC.

The chain employs TRBV20-1 and TRBJ2-5; D not resolved. The length of the CDR3 is 11 residues. Per the germline V gene, CDR1 is DFQATT and CDR2 is SNEGSKA (reference sequence). Trimming removed 6 bases at V and 2 bases at J, with 7 bases between. CDR3: CSAELQETQYF. The CDR3 DNA reads TGCAGTGCCGAGCTTCAAGAGACCCAGTACTTC.

This clone was seen a single time. The chain couples TRBV30 to TRBJ1-5; D possibly corresponds to TRBD1 (6 bases). V was pared by 1 base and J by 12 bases, with 13 bases between. Per germline, CDR1 GTSNPN and CDR2 SVGIG (reference sequence). The CDR3 sequence is 12 residues long. The CDR3 sequence is CAWSALGGHQHF. The CDR3 nucleotides are TGTGCCTGGAGTGCCCTCGGGGGGCACCAGCATTTT.

This clone was recorded once. This chain connects TRBV9 to TRBJ2-7; possible D gene TRBD1, 6 bases. This CDR3 comprises 13 residues. CDR1 is SGDLS, CDR2 YYNGEE, per germline. The V end lost 3 bases, the J end lost 6 bases, and 13 bases lay between the germline ends. CDR3 region: CASSAPIGGEQYF. DNA for the CDR3: TGTGCCAGCAGCGCCCCTATAGGGGGCGAGCAGTACTTC. The variable domain in full, completed from reference TRBV9 and TRBJ2-7, reads DSGVTQTPKHLITATGQRVTLRCSPRSGDLSVYWYQQSLDQGLQFLIQYYNGEERAKGNILERFSAQQFPDLHSELNLSSLELGDSALYFCASSAPIGGEQYFGPGTRLTVT.

As DNA, the CDR3 is TGTGCCAGCAGTATCCAGCAGGTCTACAATGAGCAGTTCTTC. It translates to CASSIQQVYNEQFF. The gene calls are TRBV2 and TRBJ2-1; D call uncertain. This CDR3 comprises 14 residues. Trimming took 5 bases from V and 3 from J, leaving 11 bases between them. Germline V lookup: CDR1 SNHLY, CDR2 FYNNEI.

The chain links TRBV4-1 to TRBJ1-1; D not resolved. V was clipped by 5 bases and J by 1 base, with 14 bases between them. The CDR3 runs 15 residues. Germline V gene sequence: CDR1 MGHRA, CDR2 YSYEKL. The CDR3 reads CASSTSPPGNTEAFF. The CDR3 coding sequence is TGCGCCAGCAGCACCTCCCCGCCGGGGAACACTGAAGCTTTCTTT.

The chain has TRBV24-1 and TRBJ1-1; 8 bases match TRBD1. The V and J ends lost 5 bases and 1 base, in that order; junction bases with no gene match: 2. The CDR3 covers 14 residues. Germline V gives CDR1 KGHDR, CDR2 SFDVKD. The CDR3: CATSGDRGNTEAFF. The CDR3 DNA sequence: TGTGCCACCAGTGGCGACAGGGGGAACACTGAAGCTTTCTTT.

The V gene is TRBV6-5, the J gene TRBJ1-2, with D perhaps matching TRBD1 (5 bases). The V gene's germline CDR1 is MNHEY and CDR2 SVGAGI. This CDR3 region has 15 residues. V was pared by 0 bases and J by 1 base, with 9 bases between. The CDR3 region is CASSYSTQGNYGYTF. CDR3 nucleotide sequence: TGTGCCAGCAGTTACTCGACTCAGGGTAACTATGGCTACACCTTC.

This chain uses TRBV2 with TRBJ2-7; 9 positions match TRBD1. Germline lookup yields CDR1 SNHLY and CDR2 FYNNEI. The CDR3 length is 14 residues. J lost 4 bases, V lost 3 bases, and 4 bases had no gene match. The CDR3 DNA sequence: TGTGCCAGCAGTGACGACAGGGGGATTTACGAGCAGTACTTC. This gives the protein CASSDDRGIYEQYF.

The gene calls are TRBV19 and TRBJ2-7; 8 bases line up with TRBD1. J lost 3 bases, V lost 6 bases, and 10 bases had no gene match. Germline lookup yields CDR1 LNHDA and CDR2 SQIVND (reference sequence). The CDR3 is made up of 15 amino acids. CDR3 sequence: CASSIKGQVNYEQYF. Written as DNA, the CDR3 is TGTGCCAGTAGCATAAAGGGACAGGTGAACTACGAGCAGTACTTC.

The rearrangement joins TRBV6-5 to TRBJ2-7; D remains unclear. Germline CDR1 and CDR2: MNHEY and SVGAGI. With 9 bases removed from V and 4 bases from J, the gap between germline ends came to 10 bases. The CDR3 consists of 11 residues. The DNA of the CDR3 is TGTGCCAGTGGGCTCCCATACGAGCAGTACTTC. This encodes CASGLPYEQYF.

The CDR3: CASSLEGVSGIGEQYF. CDR3 DNA sequence: TGTGCCAGCAGCTTAGAAGGTGTTAGCGGGATTGGTGAGCAGTACTTC. The V and J genes are TRBV7-2 and TRBJ2-7, with 8 bases aligning to TRBD2. V was clipped by 1 base and J by 7 bases; unmatched bases: 12. The CDR3 is 16 amino acids. Per the germline V gene, CDR1 is SGHTA and CDR2 is FQGNSA.

The chain recombines TRBV7-9 with TRBJ1-2; 7 bases are a match to TRBD1. The length of the CDR3 is 14 residues. V was pared by 4 bases and J by 4 bases, with 6 bases of the junction left unmatched. Germline lookup yields CDR1 SEHNR and CDR2 FQNEAQ (reference sequence). As DNA, the CDR3 is TGTGCCAGCAGCTCCTACAGGGGACGCTATGGCTACACCTTC. Amino acid sequence: CASSSYRGRYGYTF.